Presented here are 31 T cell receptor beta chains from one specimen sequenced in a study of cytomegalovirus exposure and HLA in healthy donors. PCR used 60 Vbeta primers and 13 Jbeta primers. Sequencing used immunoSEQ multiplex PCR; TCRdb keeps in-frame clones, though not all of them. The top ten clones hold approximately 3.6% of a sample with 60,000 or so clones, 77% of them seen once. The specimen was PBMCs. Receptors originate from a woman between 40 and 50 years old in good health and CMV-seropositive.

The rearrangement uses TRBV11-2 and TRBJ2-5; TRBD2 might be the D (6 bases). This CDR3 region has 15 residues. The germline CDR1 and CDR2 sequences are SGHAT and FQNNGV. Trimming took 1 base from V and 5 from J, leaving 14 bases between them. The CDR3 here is CASSLGFGGKETQYF. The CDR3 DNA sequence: TGTGCCAGCAGCTTAGGGTTCGGGGGAAAGGAGACCCAGTACTTC.

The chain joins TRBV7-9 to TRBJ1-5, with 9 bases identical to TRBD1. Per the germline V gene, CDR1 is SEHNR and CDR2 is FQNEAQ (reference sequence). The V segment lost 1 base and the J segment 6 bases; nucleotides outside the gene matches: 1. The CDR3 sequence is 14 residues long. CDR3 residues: CASSLEGQGQPQHF. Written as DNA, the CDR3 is TGTGCCAGCAGCTTAGAGGGACAGGGTCAGCCCCAGCATTTT.

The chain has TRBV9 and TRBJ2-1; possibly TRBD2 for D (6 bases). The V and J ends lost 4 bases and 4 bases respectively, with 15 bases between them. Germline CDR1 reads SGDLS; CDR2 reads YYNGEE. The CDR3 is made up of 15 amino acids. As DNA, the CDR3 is TGTGCCAGCAGCTCCCGGGGTGGGGGGTACAATGAGCAGTTCTTC. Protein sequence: CASSSRGGGYNEQFF.

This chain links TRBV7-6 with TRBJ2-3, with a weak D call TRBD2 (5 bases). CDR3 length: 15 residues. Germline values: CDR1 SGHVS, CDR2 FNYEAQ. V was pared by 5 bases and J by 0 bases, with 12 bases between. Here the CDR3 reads CASSPRRTSTDTQYF. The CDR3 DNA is TGTGCCAGCAGCCCCCGACGGACTAGCACAGATACGCAGTATTTT.

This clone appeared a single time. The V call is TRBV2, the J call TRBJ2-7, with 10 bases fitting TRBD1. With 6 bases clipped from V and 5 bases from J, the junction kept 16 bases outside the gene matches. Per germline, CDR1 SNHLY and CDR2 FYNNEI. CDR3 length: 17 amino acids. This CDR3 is CASRNPYRGTGDNEQYF. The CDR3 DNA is TGTGCCAGCAGGAATCCCTATCGGGGGACAGGGGATAACGAGCAGTACTTC.

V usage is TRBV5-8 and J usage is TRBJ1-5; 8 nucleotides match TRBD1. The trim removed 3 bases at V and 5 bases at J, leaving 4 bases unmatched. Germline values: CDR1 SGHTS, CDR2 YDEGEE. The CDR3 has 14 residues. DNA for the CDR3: TGTGCCAGCAGCTCGCAACAGGGGGATCAGCCCCAGCATTTT. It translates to CASSSQQGDQPQHF.

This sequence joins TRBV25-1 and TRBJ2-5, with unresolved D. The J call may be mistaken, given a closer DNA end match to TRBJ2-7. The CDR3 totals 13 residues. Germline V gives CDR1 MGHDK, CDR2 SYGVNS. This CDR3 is CASSEAPSYEQYF. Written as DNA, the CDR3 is TGTGCCAGCAGTGAAGCCCCCTCCTACGAGCAGTACTTC.

The CDR3 sequence: CASALTLGRILGQPQHF. As DNA, the CDR3 is TGTGCCAGCGCCTTGACATTGGGGAGGATTCTGGGTCAGCCCCAGCATTTT. V and J are TRBV2 and TRBJ1-5, with D unresolved. V shed 8 bases and J shed 6 bases, with 26 bases lying between them. There are 17 residues in the CDR3. The germline V gene encodes CDR1 SNHLY and CDR2 FYNNEI.

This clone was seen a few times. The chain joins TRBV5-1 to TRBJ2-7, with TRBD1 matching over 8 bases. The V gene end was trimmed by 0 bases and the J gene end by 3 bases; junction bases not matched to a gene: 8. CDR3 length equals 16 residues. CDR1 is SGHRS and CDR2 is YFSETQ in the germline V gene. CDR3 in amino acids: CASSLDHGQGFYEQYF. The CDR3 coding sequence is TGCGCCAGCAGCTTGGACCACGGACAGGGATTCTACGAGCAGTACTTC.

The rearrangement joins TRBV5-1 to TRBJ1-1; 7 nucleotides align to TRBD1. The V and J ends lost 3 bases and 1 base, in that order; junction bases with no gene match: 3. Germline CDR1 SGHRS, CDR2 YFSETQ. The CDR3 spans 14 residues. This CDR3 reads CASSSGQANTEAFF. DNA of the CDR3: TGCGCCAGCAGCTCAGGACAGGCGAACACTGAAGCTTTCTTT.

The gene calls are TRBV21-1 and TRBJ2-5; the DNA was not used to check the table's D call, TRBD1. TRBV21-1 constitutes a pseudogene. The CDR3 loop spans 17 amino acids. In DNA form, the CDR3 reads TGTGCCAGCAGCAAAGTAAGCGACAGGGGGGGCCAAGAGACCCAGTACTTC. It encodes CASSKVSDRGGQETQYF.

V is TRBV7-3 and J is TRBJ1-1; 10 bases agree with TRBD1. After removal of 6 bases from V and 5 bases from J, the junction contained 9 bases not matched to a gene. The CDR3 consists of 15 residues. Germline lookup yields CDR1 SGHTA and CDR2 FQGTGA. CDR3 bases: TGTGCCAGCAGGGAGGGGGGACAGGGGAGGACTGAAGCTTTCTTT. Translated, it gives CASREGGQGRTEAFF.

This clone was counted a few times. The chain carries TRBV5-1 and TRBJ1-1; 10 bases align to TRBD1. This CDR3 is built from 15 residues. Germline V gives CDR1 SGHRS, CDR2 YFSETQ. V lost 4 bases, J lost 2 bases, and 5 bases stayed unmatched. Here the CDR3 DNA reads TGCGCCAGCAGCGCGGGACAGGGGCGCAACACTGAAGCTTTCTTT. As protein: CASSAGQGRNTEAFF. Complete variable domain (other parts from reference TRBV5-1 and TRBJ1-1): KAGVTQTPRYLIKTRGQQVTLSCSPISGHRSVSWYQQTPGQGLQFLFEYFSETQRNKGNFPGRFSGRQFSNSRSEMNVSTLELGDSALYLCASSAGQGRNTEAFFGQGTRLTVV.

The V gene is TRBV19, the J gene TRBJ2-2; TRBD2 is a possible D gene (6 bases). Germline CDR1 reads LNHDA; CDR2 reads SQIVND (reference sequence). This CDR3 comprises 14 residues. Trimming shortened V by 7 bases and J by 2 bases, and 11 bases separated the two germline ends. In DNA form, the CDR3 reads TGTGCCAGTACAGGGAGGTTAAACACCGGGGAGCTGTTTTTT. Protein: CASTGRLNTGELFF.

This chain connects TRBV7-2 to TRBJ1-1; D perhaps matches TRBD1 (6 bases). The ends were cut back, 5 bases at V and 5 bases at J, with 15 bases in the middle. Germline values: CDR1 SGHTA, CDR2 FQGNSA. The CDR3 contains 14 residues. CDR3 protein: CASSPDAQGTEAFF. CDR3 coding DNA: TGTGCCAGCAGCCCGGACGCCCAGGGGACTGAAGCTTTCTTT.

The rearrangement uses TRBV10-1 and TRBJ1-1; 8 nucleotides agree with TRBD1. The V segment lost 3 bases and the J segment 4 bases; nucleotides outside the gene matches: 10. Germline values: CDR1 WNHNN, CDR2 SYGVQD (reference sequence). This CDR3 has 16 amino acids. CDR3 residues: CASSDQGASGITEAFF. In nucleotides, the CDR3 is TGCGCCAGCAGTGACCAGGGGGCCAGCGGGATCACTGAAGCTTTCTTT.

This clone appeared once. CDR3 region: CAISQTGEGNTEAFF. The CDR3 DNA reads as TGTGCCATCAGTCAGACAGGGGAGGGGAACACTGAAGCTTTCTTT. The chain carries TRBV10-3 and TRBJ1-1, with 8 nucleotides matching TRBD1. The CDR3 extends over 15 amino acids. Germline CDR1 ENHRY, CDR2 SYGVKD. J lost 1 base, V lost 5 bases, and 6 bases had no gene match.

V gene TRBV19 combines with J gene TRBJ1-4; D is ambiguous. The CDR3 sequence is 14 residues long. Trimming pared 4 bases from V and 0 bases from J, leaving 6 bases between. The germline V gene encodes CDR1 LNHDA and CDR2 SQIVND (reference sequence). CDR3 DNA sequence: TGTGCCAGTAGTAGAGGGTCAACTAATGAAAAACTGTTTTTT. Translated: CASSRGSTNEKLFF.

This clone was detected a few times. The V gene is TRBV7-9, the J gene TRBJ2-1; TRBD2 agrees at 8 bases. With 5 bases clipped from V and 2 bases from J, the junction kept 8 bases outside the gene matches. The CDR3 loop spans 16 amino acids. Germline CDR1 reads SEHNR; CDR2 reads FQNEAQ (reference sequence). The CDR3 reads CASSPIGGGPYNEQFF. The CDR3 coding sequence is TGTGCCAGCAGCCCGATCGGGGGGGGACCCTACAATGAGCAGTTCTTC.

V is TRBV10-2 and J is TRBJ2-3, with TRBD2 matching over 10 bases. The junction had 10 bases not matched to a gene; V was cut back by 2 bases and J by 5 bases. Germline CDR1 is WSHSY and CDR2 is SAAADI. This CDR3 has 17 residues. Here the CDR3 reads CASSEIQRGGRGDTQYF. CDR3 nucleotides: TGCGCCAGCAGTGAGATCCAGCGGGGGGGCCGGGGAGATACGCAGTATTTT.

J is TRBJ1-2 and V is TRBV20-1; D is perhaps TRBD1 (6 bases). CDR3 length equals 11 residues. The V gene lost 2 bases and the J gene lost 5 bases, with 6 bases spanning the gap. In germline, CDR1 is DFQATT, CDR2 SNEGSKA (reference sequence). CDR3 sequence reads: CSARRGYGYTF. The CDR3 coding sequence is TGCAGTGCTAGAAGGGGGTATGGCTACACCTTC.

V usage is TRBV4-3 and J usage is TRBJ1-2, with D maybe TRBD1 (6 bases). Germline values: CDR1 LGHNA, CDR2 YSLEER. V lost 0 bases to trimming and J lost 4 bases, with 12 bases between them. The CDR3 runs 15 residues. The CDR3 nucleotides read TGCGCCAGCAGCCAAGATGGCAGGGGATTCTATGGCTACACCTTC. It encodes CASSQDGRGFYGYTF.

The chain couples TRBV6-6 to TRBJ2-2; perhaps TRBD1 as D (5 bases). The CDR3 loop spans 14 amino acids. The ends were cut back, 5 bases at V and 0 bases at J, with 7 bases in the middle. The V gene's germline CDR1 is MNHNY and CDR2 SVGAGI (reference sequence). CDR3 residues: CASSTGANTGELFF. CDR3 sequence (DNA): TGTGCCAGCAGTACAGGAGCGAACACCGGGGAGCTGTTTTTT.

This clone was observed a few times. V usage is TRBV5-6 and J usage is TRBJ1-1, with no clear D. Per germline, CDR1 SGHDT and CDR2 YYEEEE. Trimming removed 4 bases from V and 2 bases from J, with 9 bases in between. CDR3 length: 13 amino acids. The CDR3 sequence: CASSLLLNTEAFF. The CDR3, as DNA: TGTGCCAGCAGCCTTCTCCTTAACACTGAAGCTTTCTTT.

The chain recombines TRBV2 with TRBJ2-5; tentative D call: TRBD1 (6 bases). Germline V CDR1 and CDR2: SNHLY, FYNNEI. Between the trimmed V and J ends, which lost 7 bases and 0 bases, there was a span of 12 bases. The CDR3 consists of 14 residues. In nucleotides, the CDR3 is TGTGCCAGCACTCTGGACAGAAACCAAGAGACCCAGTACTTC. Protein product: CASTLDRNQETQYF.

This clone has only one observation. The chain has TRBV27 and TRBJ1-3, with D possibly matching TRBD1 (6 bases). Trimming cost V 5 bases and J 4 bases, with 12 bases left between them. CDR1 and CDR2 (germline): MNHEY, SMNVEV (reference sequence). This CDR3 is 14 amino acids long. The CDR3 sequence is CASSPRGSGNTIYF. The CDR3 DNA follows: TGTGCCAGCAGTCCCAGGGGCTCAGGAAACACCATATATTTT.

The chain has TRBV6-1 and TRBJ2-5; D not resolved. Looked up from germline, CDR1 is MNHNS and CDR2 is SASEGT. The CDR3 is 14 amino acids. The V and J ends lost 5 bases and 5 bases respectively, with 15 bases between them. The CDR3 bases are TGTGCCAGCAGTCGCGGTTTGGCCGGTGAGACCCAGTACTTC. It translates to CASSRGLAGETQYF.

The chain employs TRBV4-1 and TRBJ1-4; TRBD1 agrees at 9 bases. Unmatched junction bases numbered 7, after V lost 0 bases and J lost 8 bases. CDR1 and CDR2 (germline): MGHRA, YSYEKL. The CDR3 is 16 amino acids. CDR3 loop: CASSQDRTGAGEKLFF. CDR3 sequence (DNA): TGCGCCAGCAGCCAAGATAGGACAGGGGCGGGGGAAAAACTGTTTTTT.

The CDR3 reads CASSLTGHSYNSPLHF. The CDR3 nucleotides are TGTGCCAGCAGCCTAACGGGTCACTCCTATAATTCACCCCTCCACTTT. The V gene is TRBV7-8, the J gene TRBJ1-6, with unresolved D. The CDR3 length is 16 residues. Deletions cut 5 bases from V and 0 bases from J, with 11 bases between. Germline V gene sequence: CDR1 SGHVS, CDR2 FQNEAQ.

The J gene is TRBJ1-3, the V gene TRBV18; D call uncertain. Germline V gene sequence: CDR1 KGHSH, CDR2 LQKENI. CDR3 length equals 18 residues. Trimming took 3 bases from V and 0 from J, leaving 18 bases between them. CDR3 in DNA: TGTGCCAGCTCACCCCTAGAGGTAGACGGCTACTCTGGAAACACCATATATTTT. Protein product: CASSPLEVDGYSGNTIYF.

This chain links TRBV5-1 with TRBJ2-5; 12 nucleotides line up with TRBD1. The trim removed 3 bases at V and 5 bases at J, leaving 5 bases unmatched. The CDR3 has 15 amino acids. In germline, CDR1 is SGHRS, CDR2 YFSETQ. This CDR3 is CASSWGQGASETQYF. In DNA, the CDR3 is TGCGCCAGCAGCTGGGGACAGGGGGCGTCGGAGACCCAGTACTTC.